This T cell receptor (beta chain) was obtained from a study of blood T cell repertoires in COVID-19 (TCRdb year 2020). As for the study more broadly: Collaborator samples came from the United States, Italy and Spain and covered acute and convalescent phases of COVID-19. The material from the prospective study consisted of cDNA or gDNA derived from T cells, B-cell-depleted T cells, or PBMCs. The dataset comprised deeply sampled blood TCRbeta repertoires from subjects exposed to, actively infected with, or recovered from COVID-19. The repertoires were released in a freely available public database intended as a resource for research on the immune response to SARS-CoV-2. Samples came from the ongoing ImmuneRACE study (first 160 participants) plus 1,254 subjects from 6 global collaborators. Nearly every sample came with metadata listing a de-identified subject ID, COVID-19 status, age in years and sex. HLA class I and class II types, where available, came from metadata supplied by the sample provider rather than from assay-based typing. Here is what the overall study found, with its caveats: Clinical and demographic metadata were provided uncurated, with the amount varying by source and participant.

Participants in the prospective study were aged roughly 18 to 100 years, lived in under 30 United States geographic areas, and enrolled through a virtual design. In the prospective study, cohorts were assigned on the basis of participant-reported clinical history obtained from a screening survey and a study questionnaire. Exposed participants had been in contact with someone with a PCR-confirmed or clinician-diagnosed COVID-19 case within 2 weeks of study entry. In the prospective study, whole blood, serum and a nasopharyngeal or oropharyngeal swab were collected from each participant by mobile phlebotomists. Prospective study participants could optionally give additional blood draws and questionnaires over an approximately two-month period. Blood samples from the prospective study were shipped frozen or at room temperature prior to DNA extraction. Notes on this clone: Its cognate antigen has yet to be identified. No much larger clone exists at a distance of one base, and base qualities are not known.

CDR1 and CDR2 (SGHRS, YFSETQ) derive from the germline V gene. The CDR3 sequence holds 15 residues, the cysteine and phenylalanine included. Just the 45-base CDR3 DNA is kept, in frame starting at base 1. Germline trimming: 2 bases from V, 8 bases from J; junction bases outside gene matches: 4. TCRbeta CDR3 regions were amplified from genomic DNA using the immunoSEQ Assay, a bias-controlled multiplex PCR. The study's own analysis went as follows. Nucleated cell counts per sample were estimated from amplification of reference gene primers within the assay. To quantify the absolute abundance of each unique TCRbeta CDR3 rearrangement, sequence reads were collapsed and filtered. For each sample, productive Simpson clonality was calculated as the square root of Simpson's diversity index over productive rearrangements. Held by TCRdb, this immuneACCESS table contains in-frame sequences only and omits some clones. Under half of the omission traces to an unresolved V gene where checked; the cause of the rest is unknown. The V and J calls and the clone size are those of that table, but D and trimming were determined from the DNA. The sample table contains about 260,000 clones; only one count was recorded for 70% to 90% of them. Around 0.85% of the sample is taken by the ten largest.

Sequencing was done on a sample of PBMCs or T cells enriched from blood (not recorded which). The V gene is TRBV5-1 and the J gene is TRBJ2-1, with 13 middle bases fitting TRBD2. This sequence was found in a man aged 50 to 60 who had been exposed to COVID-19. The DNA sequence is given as TGCGCCAGCAGCTTTACTAGCGGGAGGGCAGATGAGCAGTTCTTC. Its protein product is CASSFTSGRADEQFF.